A selection of T cell receptor beta chains follows, all from one sample in a study of beta chain features in type 1 diabetes. TCRdb keeps only in-frame clones here, not all; method: immunoSEQ multiplex PCR. The sample holds approximately 70,000 clones, around 49% seen once. The sequenced material came from central memory CD4+ T cells from blood. The receptors were gathered from a man between 25 and 39 years old with type 1 diabetes. Both conserved end residues are part of each CDR3. D genes are given only for firm matches. Rows give clone size only sometimes, using once, few, many, or a class for an expanded clone.

CDR3 length	clone size	J gene	V gene	D gene	CDR3 DNA	CDR3 protein
16	.	TRBJ2-6	TRBV5-1	.	TGCGCCAGCAGCTTGGGGCTTACCTCTGGGGCCAACGTCCTGACTTTC	CASSLGLTSGANVLTF
17	few	TRBJ2-5	TRBV4-1	.	TGCGCCAGCCGCGCTTACCCTCTCTTGGGCGAACAAGAGACCCAGTACTTC	CASRAYPLLGEQETQYF
14	.	TRBJ2-7	TRBV6-6	TRBD1	TGTGCCAGCAATGAACAGGGGGAAACCTACGAGCAGTACTTC	CASNEQGETYEQYF
15	.	TRBJ1-1	TRBV6-1	TRBD1	TGTGCCAGCAGTCCCCGGGACAGGGAGGACACTGAAGCTTTCTTT	CASSPRDREDTEAFF
13	.	TRBJ2-5	TRBV5-4	.	TGTGCCAGCAGCCCGACAGACGGGGAGACCCAGTACTTC	CASSPTDGETQYF
15	.	TRBJ1-1	TRBV19	.	TGTGCCAGTAGTATAGATCAACCCGGGAACACTGAAGCTTTCTTT	CASSIDQPGNTEAFF
13	.	TRBJ2-7	TRBV5-1	TRBD1	TGCGCCAGCAGCCCCACAGGGGGAGGAGAGCAGTACTTC	CASSPTGGGEQYF
19	.	TRBJ2-1	TRBV5-1	TRBD1	TGCGCCAGCAGCCCGACCGGGACAGGGGGCGCGAGATTCTACAATGAGCAGTTCTTC	CASSPTGTGGARFYNEQFF
15	medium-sized	TRBJ2-5	TRBV18	TRBD1	TGTGCCAGCTCGTACGGGACAGGTCTAAAAGAGACCCAGTACTTC	CASSYGTGLKETQYF
16	few	TRBJ2-1	TRBV5-5	TRBD2	TGTGCCAGCAGCTCTGGACTAGCAATCCCCTACAATGAGCAGTTCTTC	CASSSGLAIPYNEQFF
13	few	TRBJ1-4	TRBV6-1	.	TGTGCCAGCAGTCGAGGGTCGGGGGAAAAACTGTTTTTT	CASSRGSGEKLFF
14	.	TRBJ2-5	TRBV6-1	TRBD2	TGTGCCAGCAGTGGGGAGGGTTGGTCAGAGACCCAGTACTTC	CASSGEGWSETQYF
14	.	TRBJ2-3	TRBV30	.	TGTGCCTGGGACCTCAGACAGGCCACAGATACGCAGTATTTT	CAWDLRQATDTQYF
14	.	TRBJ2-1	TRBV12-5	.	TGTGCTAGTGGTTTGGGACCAGGGGAGGGGGAGCAGTTCTTC	CASGLGPGEGEQFF
13	few	TRBJ1-2	TRBV5-1	.	TGCGCCAGCAGCTTGGTCACTGGTGAAGGCTACACCTTC	CASSLVTGEGYTF
12	few	TRBJ2-7	TRBV7-9	.	TGTGCCAGCAGTATTTCTAGAGGGGAGCAGTACTTC	CASSISRGEQYF
16	.	TRBJ2-3	TRBV2	.	TGTGCCAGCAGTACTGGGGCCCTAATATCGACAGATACGCAGTATTTT	CASSTGALISTDTQYF
16	few	TRBJ2-3	TRBV5-4	.	TGTGCCAGCAGCTTGAGGAGGGAACAACGCACAGATACGCAGTATTTT	CASSLRREQRTDTQYF
11	few	TRBJ2-5	TRBV2	.	TGTGCCAGCAGACTACGGGAGACCCAGTACTTC	CASRLRETQYF
15	.	TRBJ1-1	TRBV14	.	TGTGCCAGCAGCCTCCTCGAGGAGGGCGGCACTGAAGCTTTCTTT	CASSLLEEGGTEAFF
13	few	TRBJ1-2	TRBV5-4	TRBD1	TGTGCCAGCAGCCAGACAGGGGGGTATGGCTACACCTTC	CASSQTGGYGYTF
17	few	TRBJ2-2	TRBV5-1	.	TGCGCCAGCAGCTTCCTCGCTAGAGGGACGAACACCGGGGAGCTGTTTTTT	CASSFLARGTNTGELFF
13	.	TRBJ1-1	TRBV19	TRBD1	TGTGCCAGTAGTCGAGCCGGGACAGGAGAAGCTTTCTTT	CASSRAGTGEAFF
21	.	TRBJ2-3	TRBV10-1	.	TGCGCCAGCGAAAGGGCTGCGGGTGTAAGGCCCTACCCGGCTAGCACAGATACGCAGTATTTT	CASERAAGVRPYPASTDTQYF
10	.	TRBJ2-7	TRBV29-1	TRBD2	TGCAGCGTGGGGGAGGGCGAGCAGTACTTC	CSVGEGEQYF
15	.	TRBJ1-1	TRBV7-6	.	TGTGCCAGCAGCTTAGGTGGGGGCAGGGAGACTGAAGCTTTCTTT	CASSLGGGRETEAFF
13	.	TRBJ2-7	TRBV2	.	TGTGCCAGCAGCGAAGGATGGACTCTCGAGCAGTACTTC	CASSEGWTLEQYF
16	.	TRBJ2-6	TRBV15	.	TGTGCCGCCAGCAGATGGAGATCCTCTGGGGCCAACGTCCTGACTTTC	CAASRWRSSGANVLTF
16	.	TRBJ2-7	TRBV11-2	TRBD1	TGTGCCAGCAGCCGACCGGGACAGGGGGCCTCCTACGAGCAGTACTTC	CASSRPGQGASYEQYF
13	.	TRBJ2-7	TRBV7-6	TRBD1	TGTGCCAGCAGCTGGGGACAGGACTACGAGCAGTACTTC	CASSWGQDYEQYF
16	.	TRBJ2-1	TRBV9	TRBD2	TGTGCCAGCAGCGTAGACAGAGCGGGGGCTCACAATGAGCAGTTCTTC	CASSVDRAGAHNEQFF
16	.	TRBJ1-2	TRBV7-9	TRBD1	TGTGCCAGCACCACGATCGGTACAGGGGTGTTAGTTGGCTACACCTTC	CASTTIGTGVLVGYTF
16	once	TRBJ2-7	TRBV4-2	TRBD1	TGTGCCAGCAGCCAAGGGGACAGGGGGCTCAATGGAGAGCAGTACTTC	CASSQGDRGLNGEQYF
14	few	TRBJ1-5	TRBV10-3	TRBD1	TGTGCCATCAGCGACAGGGGGCTGGATCAGCCCCAGCATTTT	CAISDRGLDQPQHF
14	.	TRBJ1-2	TRBV10-3	.	TGTGCCATCAGTGGGGCGGGTGTTAACTATGGCTACACCTTC	CAISGAGVNYGYTF
15	few	TRBJ2-1	TRBV9	.	TGTGCCAGCAGCGTTGGGCAAGAGGTCCGGGGTGAGCAGTTCTTC	CASSVGQEVRGEQFF
15	.	TRBJ2-2	TRBV30	.	TGTGCCTGGAGTATAGGGGGGGCGAGCACCGGGGAGCTGTTTTTT	CAWSIGGASTGELFF
15	.	TRBJ2-1	TRBV5-1	.	TGCGCCAGCAGCTTGGTTAGCAGTACCTACAATGAGCAGTTCTTC	CASSLVSSTYNEQFF
16	.	TRBJ1-3	TRBV9	TRBD1	TGTGCCAGCAGCGTAGGTGACAGGGCATCCGGAAACACCATATATTTT	CASSVGDRASGNTIYF